This T cell receptor beta chain came from a study of tumor-infiltrating lymphocytes in localized non-small cell lung cancer. The protocol was immunoSEQ multiplex PCR, while the TCRdb copy is restricted to in-frame clones and leaves out a portion. This sample has over 8,000 clones, with around 75% found just once. Germline lookup yields CDR1 MNHEY and CDR2 SMNVEV (reference sequence). This CDR3 contains 15 residues. The germline V and J ends were trimmed by 3 bases and 4 bases, with 15 bases remaining between them. Input material: uninvolved lung tissue not adjacent to the tumor. This sequence originates from a human donor with non-small cell lung cancer. J is TRBJ1-1 and V is TRBV27, with a weak D call TRBD1 (6 bases). The CDR3 region is CASSFSRTVPTEAFF. Written as DNA, the CDR3 is TGTGCCAGCAGTTTCTCCCGGACAGTTCCCACTGAAGCTTTCTTT.